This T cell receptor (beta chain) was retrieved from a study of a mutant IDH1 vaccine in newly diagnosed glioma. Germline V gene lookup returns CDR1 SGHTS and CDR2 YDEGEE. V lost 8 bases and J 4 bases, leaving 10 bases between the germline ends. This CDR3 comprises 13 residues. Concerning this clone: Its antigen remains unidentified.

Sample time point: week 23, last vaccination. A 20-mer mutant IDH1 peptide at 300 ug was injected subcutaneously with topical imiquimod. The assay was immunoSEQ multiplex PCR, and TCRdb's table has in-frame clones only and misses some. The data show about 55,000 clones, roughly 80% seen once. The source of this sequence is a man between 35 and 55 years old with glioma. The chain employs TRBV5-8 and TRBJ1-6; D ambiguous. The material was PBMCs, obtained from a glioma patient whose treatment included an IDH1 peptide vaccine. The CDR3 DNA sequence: TGTGCCAGTACCCCCCGTTATAATTCACCCCTCCACTTT. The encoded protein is CASTPRYNSPLHF.